This T cell receptor beta chain was profiled in a study of identifying expanded T cells in peripheral blood. Remarks on this clone: Its target is unknown.

The table came from immunoSEQ multiplex PCR; TCRdb's copy has only in-frame clones and leaves some out. Of about 58,000 clones listed, approximately 89% are singletons. Collection occurred without any documented infections or immune events in donors. Study-wide results and limits: Across healthy donors, higher total template counts meant significantly greater roughly two-week count variance. About 1.2 clones differed between technical replicates, versus 16.4 and 19 over time.

This clonotype was sampled from a person aged 18 to 75 in good health. The specimen sequenced was blood.

The CDR3 DNA reads TGTGCCAGCAGCGTAGATGCGGCGGAGGGGAACCAAGAGACCCAGTACTTC. Translated: CASSVDAAEGNQETQYF. V gene TRBV9 combines with J gene TRBJ2-5; possibly TRBD2 for D (6 bases). The germline V and J ends were trimmed by 0 bases and 0 bases, with 15 bases remaining between them. CDR1 is SGDLS, CDR2 YYNGEE, per germline. CDR3 length: 17 amino acids.